This T cell receptor beta chain is drawn from a study of metastatic and nonmetastatic thyroid tumors. On the study more broadly: Across blood and tumor or nodule tissue, repertoires from malignant and benign thyroid patients were compared with one another. Study-level points and caveats: Within blood and tumor, benign nodules reportedly had significantly lower TCR beta diversity than malignant thyroid tumors did.

Among the patients, none had received any treatment before thyroid surgery. The V segment lost 1 base and the J segment 1 base; nucleotides outside the gene matches: 4. This CDR3 region has 16 residues. This clone has a count of ten or more. What it binds is not known. In the authors' methods: The study took CDR3 differences across clinicopathological groups and made a distant-metastasis classifier for papillary thyroid cancer from them. From the PCR reads, TCRdb re-called clones with MiXCR. TCRdb assigned the V and J calls; the authors' analysis was not used. The data show around 20,000 clones, about 10% seen once.

This clonotype was obtained from a female donor with papillary thyroid cancer or a benign thyroid nodule (not recorded which). Some clones in this sample may be carry-over from other donors' samples. Source material: blood. The V gene is TRBV12-3 or TRBV12-4, the J gene TRBJ1-1, with 9 positions matching TRBD1. For the CDR3, the DNA is TGTGCCAGCAGTTTAGATGGGACAGGGAGGAACACTGAAGCTTTCTTT. Residues: CASSLDGTGRNTEAFF.